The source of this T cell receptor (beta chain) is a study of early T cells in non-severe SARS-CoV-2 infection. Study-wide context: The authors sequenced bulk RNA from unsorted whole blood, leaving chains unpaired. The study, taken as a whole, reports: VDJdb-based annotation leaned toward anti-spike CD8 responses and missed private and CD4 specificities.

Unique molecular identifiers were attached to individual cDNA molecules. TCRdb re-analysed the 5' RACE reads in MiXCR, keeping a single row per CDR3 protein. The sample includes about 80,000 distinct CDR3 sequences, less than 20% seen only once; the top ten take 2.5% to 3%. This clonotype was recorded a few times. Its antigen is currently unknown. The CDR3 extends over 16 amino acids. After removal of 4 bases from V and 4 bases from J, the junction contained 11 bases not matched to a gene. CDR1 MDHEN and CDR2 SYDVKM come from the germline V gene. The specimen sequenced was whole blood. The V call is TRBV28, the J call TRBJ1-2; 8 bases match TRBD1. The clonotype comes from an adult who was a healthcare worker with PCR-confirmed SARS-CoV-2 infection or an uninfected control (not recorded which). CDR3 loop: CASSSRSGGRIYGYTF. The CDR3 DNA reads TGTGCCAGCAGTTCACGCTCAGGGGGCAGGATCTATGGCTACACCTTC.